Presented here are 28 T cell receptor beta chains from one specimen sequenced in a study of blood T cell repertoires in COVID-19. Sequencing was performed with immunoSEQ multiplex PCR; in TCRdb, only in-frame clones are kept and a portion is missing. The data show 150,000 to 200,000 clones, about nine tenths seen once. Input material: peripheral blood. The receptors derive from a man between 60 and 75 years old with active or convalescent COVID-19.

The genes are TRBV30 and TRBJ1-6; weak D call: TRBD1 (5 bases). The V and J ends lost 2 bases and 8 bases respectively, with 10 bases between them. Germline values: CDR1 GTSNPN, CDR2 SVGIG (reference sequence). This CDR3 comprises 13 residues. CDR3 region: CAWSRQGYSPLHF. CDR3 bases: TGTGCCTGGAGTCGGCAGGGTTATTCACCCCTCCACTTT. Looking up the rest from reference TRBV30 and TRBJ1-6 gives the full variable domain: SQTIHQWPATLVQPVGSPLSLECTVEGTSNPNLYWYRQAAGRGLQLLFYSVGIGQISSEVPQNLSASRPQDRQFILSSKKLLLSDSGFYLCAWSRQGYSPLHFGNGTRLTVT.

The V and J genes are TRBV28 and TRBJ1-2; 10 bases match TRBD1. Per germline, CDR1 MDHEN and CDR2 SYDVKM. Trimming took 4 bases from V and 4 from J; bases not matched to a gene: 6. The length of the CDR3 is 15 residues. CDR3 bases: TGTGCCAGCAGTTCCCGGGACAGGGGTCTCTATGGCTACACCTTC. Translated, it gives CASSSRDRGLYGYTF.

About this clone: The sample carries other DNA sequences with the same CDR3. The J gene is TRBJ1-2, the V gene TRBV6-5; D perhaps matches TRBD1 (5 bases). Germline V gives CDR1 MNHEY, CDR2 SVGAGI. The CDR3 sequence is 13 residues long. V was clipped by 0 bases and J by 7 bases, with 9 bases between them. The CDR3 bases are TGTGCCAGCAGTTACTCGGGGCAGGTTGGCTACACCTTC. This gives the protein CASSYSGQVGYTF.

The chain is built from TRBV9 and TRBJ2-5, with TRBD2 identical over 12 bases. The V segment lost 0 bases and the J segment 5 bases; nucleotides outside the gene matches: 5. Germline loops: CDR1 SGDLS, CDR2 YYNGEE. The CDR3 totals 16 residues. The chain's CDR3 is CASSVGLAGGRETQYF. Here the CDR3 DNA reads TGTGCCAGCAGCGTAGGCCTAGCGGGGGGGCGGGAGACCCAGTACTTC. The full variable domain, in which reference TRBV9 and TRBJ2-5 provide the parts outside the CDR3, is DSGVTQTPKHLITATGQRVTLRCSPRSGDLSVYWYQQSLDQGLQFLIQYYNGEERAKGNILERFSAQQFPDLHSELNLSSLELGDSALYFCASSVGLAGGRETQYFGPGTRLLVL.

The chain couples TRBV2 to TRBJ2-2; D is ambiguous. Germline V gives CDR1 SNHLY, CDR2 FYNNEI. This CDR3 comprises 15 residues. V was trimmed by 7 bases and J by 0 bases, leaving 12 bases between them. CDR3 nucleotide sequence: TGTGCCAGCAAAACAACGAAAGCGAACACCGGGGAGCTGTTTTTT. As protein: CASKTTKANTGELFF.

This rearrangement joins TRBV12-3 or TRBV12-4 to TRBJ1-2; no reliable D call. This CDR3 is 13 amino acids long. The V gene lost 4 bases and the J gene lost 3 bases, with 9 bases spanning the gap. CDR3 in DNA: TGTGCCAGCAGTTCTACAGTTGACTATGGCTACACCTTC. This sequence encodes CASSSTVDYGYTF.

This sequence joins TRBV9 and TRBJ1-3; D call uncertain. This CDR3 comprises 16 residues. Trimming pared 0 bases from V and 0 bases from J, leaving 10 bases between. CDR1 is SGDLS and CDR2 is YYNGEE in the germline V gene. This CDR3 reads CASSVEPGFSGNTIYF. The CDR3 DNA reads TGTGCCAGCAGCGTAGAACCAGGCTTCTCTGGAAACACCATATATTTT.

V gene TRBV12-5 combines with J gene TRBJ2-1; possible D gene TRBD2, 5 bases. Germline V gene data show CDR1 as LGHNT and CDR2 as FRNRAP. The CDR3 loop spans 13 amino acids. Trimming left V 3 bases short and J 9 bases short, with 12 bases between. The CDR3 DNA follows: TGTGCTAGTGGTTTAAGGCTAGCTCTTGAGCAGTTCTTC. The encoded protein is CASGLRLALEQFF. The full variable domain, its missing parts supplied by reference TRBV12-5 and TRBJ2-1, is DARVTQTPRHKVTEMGQEVTMRCQPILGHNTVFWYRQTMMQGLELLAYFRNRAPLDDSGMPKDRFSAEMPDATLATLKIQPSEPRDSAVYFCASGLRLALEQFFGPGTRLTVL.

This chain links TRBV7-6 with TRBJ1-2; maybe TRBD1 (6 bases). V lost 4 bases and J lost 8, with 17 bases in between. Germline V gene sequence: CDR1 SGHVS, CDR2 FNYEAQ. The CDR3 length is 14 residues. DNA for the CDR3: TGTGCCAGCAGCTCACCTTACCGGGACAAAGGCTACACCTTC. Its protein product is CASSSPYRDKGYTF.

The rearrangement joins TRBV5-6 to TRBJ1-1; D might be TRBD1 (6 bases). V was pared by 4 bases and J by 8 bases, with 9 bases between. CDR1 and CDR2 (germline): SGHDT, YYEEEE. The CDR3 extends over 11 amino acids. CDR3 nucleotides: TGTGCCAGCAGCCGTGACAGGGAAGCTTTCTTT. It encodes CASSRDREAFF. Full variable domain (remainder filled in from reference TRBV5-6 and TRBJ1-1): DAGVTQSPTHLIKTRGQQVTLRCSPKSGHDTVSWYQQALGQGPQFIFQYYEEEERQRGNFPDRFSGHQFPNYSSELNVNALLLGDSALYLCASSRDREAFFGQGTRLTVV.

The CDR3 bases are TGTGCCTTCGACCGAGGCGGCGATACGCAGTATTTT. Its protein is CAFDRGGDTQYF. V usage is TRBV30 and J usage is TRBJ2-3, with D unclear. The CDR3 is made up of 12 amino acids. The germline V gene encodes CDR1 GTSNPN and CDR2 SVGIG (reference sequence). Trimming left V 7 bases short and J 6 bases short, with 14 bases between.

The chain has TRBV19 and TRBJ2-7; TRBD2 might be the D (6 bases). The CDR3 consists of 15 residues. Trimming took off 3 bases at V and 4 bases at J, with 16 bases between the two ends. Per the germline V gene, CDR1 is LNHDA and CDR2 is SQIVND (reference sequence). The CDR3 is CASSISGRREYEQYF. The CDR3 DNA reads TGTGCCAGTAGTATTAGCGGCAGGAGGGAGTACGAGCAGTACTTC. The variable domain in full, completed from reference TRBV19 and TRBJ2-7, reads DGGITQSPKYLFRKEGQNVTLSCEQNLNHDAMYWYRQDPGQGLRLIYYSQIVNDFQKGDIAEGYSVSREKKESFPLTVTSAQKNPTAFYLCASSISGRREYEQYFGPGTRLTVT.

The genes are TRBV2 and TRBJ1-2, with TRBD1 identical over 10 bases. CDR3 length: 15 residues. Germline CDR1 is SNHLY and CDR2 is FYNNEI. After removal of 4 bases from V and 7 bases from J, the junction contained 9 bases not matched to a gene. CDR3 sequence (DNA): TGTGCCAGCAGTGGAGCTCGGGACAGGGGATCTGGCTACACCTTC. Translation gives CASSGARDRGSGYTF.

The chain employs TRBV3-1 (or the pseudogene TRBV3-2) and TRBJ1-4; 9 positions match TRBD1. Germline V gene data show CDR1 as LGHDT and CDR2 as YNNKEL (reference sequence). V dropped 1 base and J dropped 8; count of bases not matched to a gene: 5. CDR3 size: 15 residues. CDR3 sequence reads: CASSQGDRGTEKLFF. The CDR3 DNA is TGTGCCAGCAGCCAAGGAGACAGGGGGACCGAAAAACTGTTTTTT.

This chain connects TRBV20-1 to TRBJ2-2; maybe TRBD1 (6 bases). The V and J ends lost 6 bases and 5 bases respectively, with 19 bases between them. The CDR3 runs to 15 residues. The germline V gene has CDR1 DFQATT and CDR2 SNEGSKA (reference sequence). For the CDR3, the DNA is TGCAGTGCAAGTCCAGGGGTTCGTGGTACCGGGGAGCTGTTTTTT. Its protein is CSASPGVRGTGELFF.

This clone showed up just a few times. The chain recombines TRBV3-1 (or the pseudogene TRBV3-2) with TRBJ1-4; tentatively, D is TRBD1 (5 bases). Germline assignment: CDR1 LGHDT and CDR2 YNNKEL (reference sequence). The CDR3 has 15 amino acids. The V end lost 4 bases, the J end lost 7 bases, and 16 bases lay between the germline ends. The CDR3, as DNA: TGTGCCAGCAGCCTAGGGCAGGGTATCGGTGAAAAACTGTTTTTT. Amino acid sequence: CASSLGQGIGEKLFF.

V gene TRBV30 combines with J gene TRBJ2-3; 7 bases are shared with TRBD1. Unmatched junction bases numbered 4, after V lost 6 bases and J lost 1 base. This CDR3 is built from 13 residues. The germline CDR1 and CDR2 sequences are GTSNPN and SVGIG (reference sequence). The CDR3 here is CACRDRRTDTQYF. The CDR3 DNA follows: TGTGCCTGCCGGGACAGACGCACAGATACGCAGTATTTT.

The table lists this clone with a count of one. V and J are TRBV18 and TRBJ1-1, with D perhaps TRBD1 (6 bases). V lost 3 bases and J 0 bases, leaving 14 bases between the germline ends. Germline assignment: CDR1 KGHSH and CDR2 LQKENI. The CDR3 extends over 16 amino acids. CDR3 in amino acids: CASSPSFRGMNTEAFF. The DNA for the CDR3 is TGTGCCAGCTCACCCTCGTTTAGGGGGATGAACACTGAAGCTTTCTTT.

The chain employs TRBV5-6 and TRBJ1-2, with D maybe TRBD1 (5 bases). V shed 1 base and J shed 4 bases, with 11 bases lying between them. This CDR3 is built from 14 residues. The germline CDR1 and CDR2 sequences are SGHDT and YYEEEE. Written as DNA, the CDR3 is TGTGCCAGCAGCTTGATATCTACAGGCTATGGCTACACCTTC. Translated, it gives CASSLISTGYGYTF.

The CDR3 nucleotides read TGCGCCAGCAGCCATAACAGGGGGGATCAGCCCCAGCATTTT. Its protein product is CASSHNRGDQPQHF. The chain employs TRBV4-1 and TRBJ1-5; 8 nucleotides match TRBD1. This CDR3 region has 14 residues. Germline V gives CDR1 MGHRA, CDR2 YSYEKL. The trim removed 3 bases at V and 5 bases at J, leaving 3 bases unmatched.

The CDR3 reads CSARDHSEAFF. The CDR3, as DNA: TGCAGTGCTAGAGATCACAGTGAAGCTTTCTTT. The chain carries TRBV20-1 and TRBJ1-1; D not certain. The V gene lost 0 bases and the J gene lost 7 bases, with 6 bases spanning the gap. Germline V gene sequence: CDR1 DFQATT, CDR2 SNEGSKA (reference sequence). This CDR3 is built from 11 residues.

The genes are TRBV7-8 and TRBJ1-6; possible D gene TRBD1, 5 bases. Germline V gene data show CDR1 as SGHVS and CDR2 as FQNEAQ. V lost 5 bases and J lost 10, with 15 bases in between. The CDR3 spans 14 residues. The CDR3 coding sequence is TGTGCCAGCAGCAAATCCGACAGACCCTCACCCCTCCACTTT. Translation: CASSKSDRPSPLHF.

The table lists this clone with a count of one. The chain joins TRBV5-1 to TRBJ1-1; TRBD1 matches 7 bases. The CDR3 totals 13 residues. V lost 4 bases and J lost 7; bases outside the gene matches: 7. Germline loops: CDR1 SGHRS, CDR2 YFSETQ. In DNA, the CDR3 is TGCGCCAGCAGCGGTGGACAGGCGTTTGAAGCTTTCTTT. Translated: CASSGGQAFEAFF. The complete variable domain, with remaining parts taken from reference TRBV5-1 and TRBJ1-1, reads KAGVTQTPRYLIKTRGQQVTLSCSPISGHRSVSWYQQTPGQGLQFLFEYFSETQRNKGNFPGRFSGRQFSNSRSEMNVSTLELGDSALYLCASSGGQAFEAFFGQGTRLTVV.

V and J are TRBV19 and TRBJ1-1; D is uncertain. This CDR3 spans 12 amino acids. Germline assignment: CDR1 LNHDA and CDR2 SQIVND (reference sequence). Trimming removed 5 bases at V and 4 bases at J, with 8 bases between. The CDR3 sequence is CASSLLRTEAFF. In nucleotides, the CDR3 is TGTGCCAGTAGTTTGTTGCGCACTGAAGCTTTCTTT.

This chain uses TRBV10-2 with TRBJ2-5, with D perhaps matching TRBD1 (6 bases). Trimming cost V 1 base and J 2 bases, with 20 bases left between them. Germline V lookup: CDR1 WSHSY, CDR2 SAAADI. CDR3 length: 18 amino acids. CDR3 amino acids: CASSEFDRRPVRQETQYF. CDR3 nucleotides: TGCGCCAGCAGTGAGTTTGACAGGCGACCAGTAAGACAAGAGACCCAGTACTTC.

The chain employs TRBV27 and TRBJ2-5, with TRBD1 identical over 7 bases. Germline-derived CDR1 and CDR2 are MNHEY and SMNVEV (reference sequence). The CDR3 runs 15 residues. The V gene end was trimmed by 6 bases and the J gene end by 1 base; junction bases not matched to a gene: 8. This chain's CDR3 is CASRQIGTVQETQYF. The CDR3 DNA sequence: TGTGCCAGCAGGCAAATAGGGACAGTCCAAGAGACCCAGTACTTC.

The V and J genes are TRBV3-1 (or the pseudogene TRBV3-2) and TRBJ1-6, with 7 bases identical to TRBD1. CDR1 is LGHDT and CDR2 is YNNKEL in the germline V gene (reference sequence). The CDR3 length is 16 residues. V trimming: 1 base; J trimming: 8 bases; junction bases outside the gene matches: 8. Here the CDR3 DNA reads TGTGCCAGCAGCCAAGGGGAACAGGGGCTCTATTCACCCCTCCACTTT. Its translation is CASSQGEQGLYSPLHF.

The chain has TRBV5-6 and TRBJ2-1; D remains ambiguous. The CDR3 extends over 16 amino acids. Germline V gene data show CDR1 as SGHDT and CDR2 as YYEEEE. V was shortened by 0 bases and J by 7 bases, with 17 bases between the two germline ends. CDR3 residues: CASSLVSTGSRNEQFF. In DNA, the CDR3 is TGTGCCAGCAGCTTGGTTTCAACGGGTTCCCGGAATGAGCAGTTCTTC.